These T cell receptor beta chains were read from a single sample in a study of long-term antiretroviral therapy in people with HIV. Only in-frame clones appear in the TCRdb table, and some are missing; sequencing was by immunoSEQ multiplex PCR. The table lists roughly 40,000 clones, approximately 86% of them singletons. The sequenced sample was unsorted PBMCs, obtained just before starting antiretroviral therapy. These receptors were collected from a woman younger than 35 with HIV. CDR3s include the opening cysteine and the closing phenylalanine or tryptophan. The D gene is left open where the match is weak. The size entry is marked missing in some rows and otherwise reads once, few, many or a size class.

j_gene	abundance	d_gene	v_gene	len	CDR3nt	CDR3aa
TRBJ2-3	-	-	TRBV6-1	13	TGTGCCAGCAGTGAAGCGGCGGTGGCCCCGCAGTATTTT	CASSEAAVAPQYF
TRBJ2-5	-	TRBD2	TRBV5-1	14	TGCGCCAGCAGCCCCGGACTAGCGGAAGAGACCCAGTACTTC	CASSPGLAEETQYF
TRBJ2-7	-	TRBD2	TRBV6-5	15	TGTGCCAGCAGCCGGACTAGCGGGACTCGCCACGAGCAGTACTTC	CASSRTSGTRHEQYF
TRBJ2-3	once	-	TRBV6-1	15	TGTGCCAGCATGAGGGGCTTCGTGGGCACAGATACGCAGTATTTT	CASMRGFVGTDTQYF
TRBJ2-1	-	TRBD2	TRBV4-1	15	TGCGCCAGCAGCCGACTAGCGGAGAGTCTGGATGAGCAGTTCTTC	CASSRLAESLDEQFF
TRBJ2-2	-	TRBD2	TRBV4-2	16	TGTGCCAGCAGCCGCGAGGGACTAGCGGGAGCCGGGGAGCTGTTTTTT	CASSREGLAGAGELFF
TRBJ2-3	-	-	TRBV5-6	12	TGTGCCAGCAGCTTGGGACTAGATACGCAGTATTTT	CASSLGLDTQYF
TRBJ2-5	-	TRBD1	TRBV18	15	TGTGCCAGCTCGCCCGGGACAGGGTCGGGGGAGACCCAGTACTTC	CASSPGTGSGETQYF
TRBJ2-7	-	-	TRBV11-1	16	TGTGCCAGCAGCTTAGATAGTCAGGATTTGGGCTACGAGCAGTACTTC	CASSLDSQDLGYEQYF
TRBJ2-7	-	-	TRBV6-6	15	TGTGCCAGCAGTTACTCGGGTTTGACAGCCTACGAGCAGTACTTC	CASSYSGLTAYEQYF
TRBJ2-7	-	TRBD2	TRBV27	15	TGTGCCAGCAGTTTATCTAGCGGGAGTCTCTACGAGCAGTACTTC	CASSLSSGSLYEQYF
TRBJ2-7	-	TRBD1	TRBV18	17	TGTGCCAGCTCCATCCCCCTCGGGACAGGGGGCGCGGGGGAGCAGTACTTC	CASSIPLGTGGAGEQYF
TRBJ2-7	-	-	TRBV28	12	TGTGCCAGCAGTTTGTCCACCTACGAGCAGTACTTC	CASSLSTYEQYF
TRBJ2-7	-	-	TRBV1	17	TGCACCAGCAGCCAACATCGCCCCGGGACAGGTTCCTACGAGCAGTACTTC	CTSSQHRPGTGSYEQYF
TRBJ2-7	-	TRBD1	TRBV9	15	TGTGCCAGCAGCCCCCGGACAGGGGGCTCCTACGAGCAGTACTTC	CASSPRTGGSYEQYF
TRBJ2-2	-	-	TRBV9	16	TGTGCCAGCAGCTCCTCGAGTAAAGGGGACACCGGGGAGCTGTTTTTT	CASSSSSKGDTGELFF
TRBJ2-5	-	-	TRBV28	14	TGTGCCAGCAGTTTAAGGGGCAGCCAAGAGACCCAGTACTTC	CASSLRGSQETQYF
TRBJ2-7	-	-	TRBV6-5	14	TGTGCCAGCAGTTACACTTCAGACTCCTACGAGCAGTACTTC	CASSYTSDSYEQYF
TRBJ1-4	-	TRBD1	TRBV9	15	TGTGCCAGCAGCGAGGGACAGACAACTAATGAAAAACTGTTTTTT	CASSEGQTTNEKLFF
TRBJ1-2	-	-	TRBV7-2	14	TGTGCCAGCAGCTTAGACAGTAATAGCTATGGCTACACCTTC	CASSLDSNSYGYTF
TRBJ2-7	-	-	TRBV7-9	17	TGTGCCAGCAACTTAGAGAGAGTCGGGGGAATCCACTACGAGCAGTACTTC	CASNLERVGGIHYEQYF
TRBJ2-7	-	-	TRBV13	14	TGTGCCAGCATCCCCCCGGGCGGGACCTACGAGCAGTACTTC	CASIPPGGTYEQYF